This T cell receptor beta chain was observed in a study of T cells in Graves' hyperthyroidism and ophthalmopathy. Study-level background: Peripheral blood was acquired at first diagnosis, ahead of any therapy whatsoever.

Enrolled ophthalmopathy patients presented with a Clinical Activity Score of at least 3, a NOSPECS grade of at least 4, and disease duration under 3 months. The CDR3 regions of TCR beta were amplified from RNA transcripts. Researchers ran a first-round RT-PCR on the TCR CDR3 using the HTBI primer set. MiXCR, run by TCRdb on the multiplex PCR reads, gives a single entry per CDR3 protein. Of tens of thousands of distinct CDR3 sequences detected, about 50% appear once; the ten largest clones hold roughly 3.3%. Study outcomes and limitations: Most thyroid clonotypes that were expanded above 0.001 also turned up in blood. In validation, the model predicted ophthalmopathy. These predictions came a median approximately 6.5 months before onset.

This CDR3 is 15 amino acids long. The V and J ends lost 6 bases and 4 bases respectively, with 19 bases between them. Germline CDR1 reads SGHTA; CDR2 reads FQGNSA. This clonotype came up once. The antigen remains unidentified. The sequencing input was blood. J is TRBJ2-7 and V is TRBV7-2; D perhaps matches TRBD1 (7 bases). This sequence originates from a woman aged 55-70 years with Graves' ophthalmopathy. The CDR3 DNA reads TGTGCCAGCAGTCCCACCTGGGCAGGGGGGTACGAGCAGTACTTC. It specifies CASSPTWAGGYEQYF. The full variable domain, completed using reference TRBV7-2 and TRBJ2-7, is GAGVSQSPSNKVTEKGKDVELRCDPISGHTALYWYRQSLGQGLEFLIYFQGNSAPDKSGLPSDRFSAERTGGSVSTLTIQRTQQEDSAVYLCASSPTWAGGYEQYFGPGTRLTVT.